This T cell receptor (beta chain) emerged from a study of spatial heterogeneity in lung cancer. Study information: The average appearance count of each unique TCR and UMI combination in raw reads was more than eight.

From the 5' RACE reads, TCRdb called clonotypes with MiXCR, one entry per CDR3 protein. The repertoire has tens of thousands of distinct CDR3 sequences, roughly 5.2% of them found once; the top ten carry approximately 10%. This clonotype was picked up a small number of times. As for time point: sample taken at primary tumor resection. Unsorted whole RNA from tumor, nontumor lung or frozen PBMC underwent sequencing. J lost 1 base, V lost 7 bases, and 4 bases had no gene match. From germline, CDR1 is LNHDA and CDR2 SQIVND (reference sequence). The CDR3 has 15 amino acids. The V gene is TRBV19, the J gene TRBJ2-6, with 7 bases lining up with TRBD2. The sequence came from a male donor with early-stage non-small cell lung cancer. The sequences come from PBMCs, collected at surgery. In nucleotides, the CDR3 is TGTGCCAGTACGGGGGAGGGATCTGGGGCCAACGTCCTGACTTTC. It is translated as CASTGEGSGANVLTF.